The clone carrying this T cell receptor beta chain turned up a few times. Its matching antigen is unknown. Germline CDR1 reads SNHLY; CDR2 reads FYNNEI. This CDR3 has 16 residues. The ends were cut back, 1 base at V and 3 bases at J, with 16 bases in the middle. The sample comes from a study of cytomegalovirus exposure and HLA in healthy donors. Study-wide context: Drawn from HLA-typed donors, tens of millions of unique TCRs were held in an early data release. Findings and limits, study-wide: The analysis excluded some indistinguishable V segments, including TRBV6-2 and TRBV6-3. In a later analysis, an Asian-associated ancestry cluster reportedly showed fewer N-insertions than the approximately 670-donor mean. Near-uniform donor sequencing depth was presumed by presence/absence analyses.

The PCR employed 60 Vbeta primers together with 13 Jbeta primers. The method was immunoSEQ multiplex PCR; TCRdb's version includes in-frame clones alone and lacks a portion of them. This table holds approximately 180,000 clones, approximately 80% found once. The J gene is TRBJ2-7, the V gene TRBV2, with D hard to call. The clonotype was recovered from a woman aged 18-29 years in good health and CMV-seropositive. Sequenced: PBMCs. The CDR3 loop is CASSEGVGFIDYEQYF. CDR3 coding DNA: TGTGCCAGCAGTGAAGGAGTCGGGTTTATAGACTACGAGCAGTACTTC.